Detailed here is one TCR beta chain. Its cognate antigen is unknown. The CDR3 contains 15 residues. Germline CDR1 is MNHEY and CDR2 is SMNVEV (reference sequence). Trimming took 2 bases from V and 7 from J; bases not matched to a gene: 9. This sample was taken from a study of OX40 agonist ivuxolimab in advanced cancers. Study-wide background: Previous treatment with anti-PD-1, anti-PD-L1 or anti-CTLA-4 therapy was allowed; less than 45% had received some. Study results and caveats: At 0.1 to 3.0 mg/kg and by week 6, CD4+ and CD8+ T cells in the blood had expanded clonally.

The table came from immunoSEQ multiplex PCR; TCRdb's copy has only in-frame clones and leaves some out. The data contain around 30,000 clones, about 86% of them singletons. The specimen was CD4+ or CD8+ T cells sorted from blood, collected in a trial of the OX40 agonist ivuxolimab. The chain uses TRBV27 and TRBJ1-2; TRBD1 agrees at 8 bases. This clonotype was obtained from an adult with an advanced solid tumor such as melanoma, head and neck, liver or kidney cancer. Here the CDR3 reads CASSLNGRGRAGYTF. The CDR3 DNA follows: TGTGCCAGCAGTTTAAACGGCAGGGGGCGCGCTGGCTACACCTTC.